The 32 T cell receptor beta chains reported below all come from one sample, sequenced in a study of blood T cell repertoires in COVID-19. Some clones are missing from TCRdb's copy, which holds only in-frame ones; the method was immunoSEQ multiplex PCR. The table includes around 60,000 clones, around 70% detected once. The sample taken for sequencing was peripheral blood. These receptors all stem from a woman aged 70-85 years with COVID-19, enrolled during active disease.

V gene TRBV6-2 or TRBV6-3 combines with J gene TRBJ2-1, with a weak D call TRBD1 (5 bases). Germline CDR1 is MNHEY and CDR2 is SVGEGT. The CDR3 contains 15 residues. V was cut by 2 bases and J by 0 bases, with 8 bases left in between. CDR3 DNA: TGTGCCAGCAGTTACCTGGGGCGCTCCTACAATGAGCAGTTCTTC. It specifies CASSYLGRSYNEQFF.

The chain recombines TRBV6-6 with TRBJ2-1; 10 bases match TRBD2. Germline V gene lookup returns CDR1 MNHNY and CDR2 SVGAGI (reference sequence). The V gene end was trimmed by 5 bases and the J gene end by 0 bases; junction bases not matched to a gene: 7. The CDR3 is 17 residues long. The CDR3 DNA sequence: TGTGCCAGCAGTCGCCACCGACTAGCGGGCTCCTACAATGAGCAGTTCTTC. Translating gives CASSRHRLAGSYNEQFF.

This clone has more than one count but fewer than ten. CDR3 in DNA: TGTGCCAGCAGGCGTGACGGAGATTATAGCAATCAGCCCCAGCATTTT. This codes for CASRRDGDYSNQPQHF. The chain combines TRBV2 with TRBJ1-5; D ambiguous. Germline V gene data show CDR1 as SNHLY and CDR2 as FYNNEI. Trimming took 6 bases from V and 0 from J, leaving 15 bases between them. The CDR3 is made up of 16 amino acids. The complete variable domain, with remaining parts taken from reference TRBV2 and TRBJ1-5, reads EPEVTQTPSHQVTQMGQEVILRCVPISNHLYFYWYRQILGQKVEFLVSFYNNEISEKSEIFDDQFSVERPDGSNFTLKIRSTKLEDSAMYFCASRRDGDYSNQPQHFGDGTRLSIL.

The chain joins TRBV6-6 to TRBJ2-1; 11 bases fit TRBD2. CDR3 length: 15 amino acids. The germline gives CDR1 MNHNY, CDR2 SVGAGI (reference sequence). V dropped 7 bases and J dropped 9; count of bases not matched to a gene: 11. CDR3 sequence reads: CASTPLAGVGGEQFF. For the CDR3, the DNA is TGTGCCAGCACCCCACTAGCGGGAGTCGGGGGTGAGCAGTTCTTC.

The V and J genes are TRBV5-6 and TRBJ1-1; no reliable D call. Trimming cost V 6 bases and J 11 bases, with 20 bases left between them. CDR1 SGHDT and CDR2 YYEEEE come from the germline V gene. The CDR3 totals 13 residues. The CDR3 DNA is TGTGCCAGCACCTTATTCGCCCACTCGGGGGCTTTCTTT. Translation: CASTLFAHSGAFF. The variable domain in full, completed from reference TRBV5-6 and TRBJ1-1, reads DAGVTQSPTHLIKTRGQQVTLRCSPKSGHDTVSWYQQALGQGPQFIFQYYEEEERQRGNFPDRFSGHQFPNYSSELNVNALLLGDSALYLCASTLFAHSGAFFGQGTRLTVV.

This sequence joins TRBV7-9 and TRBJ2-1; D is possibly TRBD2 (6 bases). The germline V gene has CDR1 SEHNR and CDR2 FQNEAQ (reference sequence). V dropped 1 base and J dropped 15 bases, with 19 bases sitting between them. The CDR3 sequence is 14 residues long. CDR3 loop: CASSLEIVLTRMFF. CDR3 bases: TGTGCCAGCAGCTTAGAAATAGTATTGACTAGAATGTTCTTC.

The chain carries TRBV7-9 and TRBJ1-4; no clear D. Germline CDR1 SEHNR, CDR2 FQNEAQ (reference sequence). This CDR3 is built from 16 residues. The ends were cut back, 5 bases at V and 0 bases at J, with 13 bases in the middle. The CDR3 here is CASSPTGGSTNEKLFF. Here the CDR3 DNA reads TGTGCCAGCAGCCCCACGGGAGGGTCAACTAATGAAAAACTGTTTTTT. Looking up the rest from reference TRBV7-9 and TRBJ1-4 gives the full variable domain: DTGVSQNPRHKITKRGQNVTFRCDPISEHNRLYWYRQTLGQGPEFLTYFQNEAQLEKSRLLSDRFSAERPKGSFSTLEIQRTEQGDSAMYLCASSPTGGSTNEKLFFGSGTQLSVL.

CDR3 nucleotides: TGCAGCGTTAGACAGGGGGCGGACTACGAGCAGTACTTC. Residues: CSVRQGADYEQYF. The rearrangement links TRBV29-1 to TRBJ2-7, with 10 bases matching TRBD1. CDR1 SQVTM and CDR2 ANQGSEA come from the germline V gene. CDR3 length: 13 residues. J gave up 3 bases and V 5 bases, and 4 bases lay outside the gene matches.

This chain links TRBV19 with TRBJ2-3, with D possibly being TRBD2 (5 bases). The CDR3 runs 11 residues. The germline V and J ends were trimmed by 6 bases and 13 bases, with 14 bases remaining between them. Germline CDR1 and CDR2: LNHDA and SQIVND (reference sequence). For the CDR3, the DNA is TGTGCCAGTAGAAACGGGGATGTTAAGTATTTT. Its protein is CASRNGDVKYF.

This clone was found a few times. CDR3 coding DNA: TGTGCCCGACAGACAGGGGAAACCTACGAGCAGTACGTC. This gives the protein CARQTGETYEQYV. This sequence joins TRBV30 and TRBJ2-7; 8 bases align to TRBD1. Germline trimming cut 8 bases from V and 2 bases from J; bases unmatched to any gene: 8. This CDR3 spans 13 amino acids. CDR1 and CDR2 from the germline V gene are GTSNPN and SVGIG (reference sequence).

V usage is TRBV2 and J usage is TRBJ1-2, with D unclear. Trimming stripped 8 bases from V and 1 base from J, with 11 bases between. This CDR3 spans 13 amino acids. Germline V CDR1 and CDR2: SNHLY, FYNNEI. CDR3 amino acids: CASRAGINYGYTF. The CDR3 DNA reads TGTGCCAGCCGAGCCGGGATTAACTATGGCTACACCTTC.

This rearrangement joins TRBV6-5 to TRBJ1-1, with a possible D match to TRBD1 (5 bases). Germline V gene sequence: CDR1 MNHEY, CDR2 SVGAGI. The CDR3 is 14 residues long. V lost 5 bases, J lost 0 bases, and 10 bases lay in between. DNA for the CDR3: TGTGCCAGCAGTCCGACAGCTTTGAACACTGAAGCTTTCTTT. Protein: CASSPTALNTEAFF.

The CDR3 loop is CASSLWGLAGSQETQYF. The CDR3 DNA reads TGTGCCAGCAGCTTATGGGGACTAGCGGGATCCCAAGAGACCCAGTACTTC. The chain uses TRBV7-9 and TRBJ2-5; 13 bases are shared with TRBD2. Trimming at V came to 2 bases and at J to 1 base, leaving 4 bases not matched to a gene. CDR3 length: 17 amino acids. In germline, CDR1 is SEHNR, CDR2 FQNEAQ (reference sequence).

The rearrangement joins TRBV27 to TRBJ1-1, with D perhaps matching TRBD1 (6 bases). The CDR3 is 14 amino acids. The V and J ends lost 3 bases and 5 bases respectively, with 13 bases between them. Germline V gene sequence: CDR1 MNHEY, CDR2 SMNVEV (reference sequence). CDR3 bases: TGTGCCAGCAGTTTCCAGGTGAGGGGGACTGAAGCTTTCTTT. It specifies CASSFQVRGTEAFF.

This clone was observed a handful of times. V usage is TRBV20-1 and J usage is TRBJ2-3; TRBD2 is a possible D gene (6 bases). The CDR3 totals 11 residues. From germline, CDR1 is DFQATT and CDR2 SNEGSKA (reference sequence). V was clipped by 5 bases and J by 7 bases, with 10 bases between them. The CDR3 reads CSAGGRNTQYF. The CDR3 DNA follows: TGCAGTGCTGGGGGGAGGAATACGCAGTATTTT.

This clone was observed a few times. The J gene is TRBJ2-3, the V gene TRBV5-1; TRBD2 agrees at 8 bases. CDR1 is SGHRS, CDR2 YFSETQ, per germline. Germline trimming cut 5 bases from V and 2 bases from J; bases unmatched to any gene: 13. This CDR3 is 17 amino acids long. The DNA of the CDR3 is TGCGCCAGCAGACCTGGCGTGATAGCGGGATCCACAGATACGCAGTATTTT. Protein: CASRPGVIAGSTDTQYF.

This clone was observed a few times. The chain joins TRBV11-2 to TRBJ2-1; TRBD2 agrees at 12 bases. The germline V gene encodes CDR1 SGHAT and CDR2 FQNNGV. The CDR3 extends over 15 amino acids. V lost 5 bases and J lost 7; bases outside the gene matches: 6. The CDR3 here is CASSVTSGGWNEQFF. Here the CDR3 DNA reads TGTGCCAGCAGCGTCACTAGCGGGGGGTGGAATGAGCAGTTCTTC.

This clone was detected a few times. The CDR3 region is CASPSWGTSGSYEQYV. In DNA, the CDR3 is TGCGCCAGCCCCTCATGGGGGACTAGCGGGTCCTACGAGCAGTACGTC. V gene TRBV5-1 combines with J gene TRBJ2-7, with 12 bases aligning to TRBD2. The J segment lost 1 base and the V segment lost 7 bases, leaving 9 bases of the junction unmatched. Germline V gives CDR1 SGHRS, CDR2 YFSETQ. The CDR3 has 16 amino acids.

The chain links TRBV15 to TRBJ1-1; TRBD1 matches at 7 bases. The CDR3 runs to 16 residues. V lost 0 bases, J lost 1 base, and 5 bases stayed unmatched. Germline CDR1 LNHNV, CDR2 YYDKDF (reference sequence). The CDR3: CATSRDTGASNTEAFF. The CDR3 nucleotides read TGTGCCACCAGCAGAGATACAGGGGCCTCGAACACTGAAGCTTTCTTT.

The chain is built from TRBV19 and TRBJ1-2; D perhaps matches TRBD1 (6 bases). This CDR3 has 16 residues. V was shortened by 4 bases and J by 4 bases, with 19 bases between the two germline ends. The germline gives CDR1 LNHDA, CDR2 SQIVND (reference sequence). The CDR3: CASSRQASSAPYGYTF. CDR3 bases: TGTGCCAGTAGTAGACAGGCCAGTTCGGCTCCCTATGGCTACACCTTC.

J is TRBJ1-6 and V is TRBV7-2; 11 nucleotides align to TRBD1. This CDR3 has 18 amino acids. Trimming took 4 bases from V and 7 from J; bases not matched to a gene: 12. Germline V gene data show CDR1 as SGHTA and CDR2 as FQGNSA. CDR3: CASSSRRPGDRGNSPLHF. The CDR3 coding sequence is TGTGCCAGCAGCTCGAGGAGACCTGGGGACAGGGGGAATTCACCCCTCCACTTT.

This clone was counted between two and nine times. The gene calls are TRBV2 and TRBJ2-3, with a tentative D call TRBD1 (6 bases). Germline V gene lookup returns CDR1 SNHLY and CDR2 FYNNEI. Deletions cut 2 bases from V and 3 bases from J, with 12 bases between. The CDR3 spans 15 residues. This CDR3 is CASSEQGLDTDTQYF. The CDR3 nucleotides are TGTGCCAGCAGTGAACAGGGGCTGGATACAGATACGCAGTATTTT.

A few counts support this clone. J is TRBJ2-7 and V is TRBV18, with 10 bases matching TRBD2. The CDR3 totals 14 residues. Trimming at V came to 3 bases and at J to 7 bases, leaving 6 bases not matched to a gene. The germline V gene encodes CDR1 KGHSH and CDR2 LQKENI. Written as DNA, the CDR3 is TGTGCCAGCTCACCGACTAGCGGGTCCCCTGAGCAGTACTTC. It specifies CASSPTSGSPEQYF.

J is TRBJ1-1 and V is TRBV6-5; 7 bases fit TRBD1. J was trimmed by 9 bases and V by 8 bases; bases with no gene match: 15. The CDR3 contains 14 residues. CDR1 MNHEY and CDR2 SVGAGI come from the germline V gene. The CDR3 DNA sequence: TGTGCCAGCTCGCCCACCGGGGACAGCAGCAAAGCTTTCTTT. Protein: CASSPTGDSSKAFF.

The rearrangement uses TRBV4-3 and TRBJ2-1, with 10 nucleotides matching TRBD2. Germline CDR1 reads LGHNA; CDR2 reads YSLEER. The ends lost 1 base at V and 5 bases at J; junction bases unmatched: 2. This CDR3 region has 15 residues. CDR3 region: CASSQAAGGHNEQFF. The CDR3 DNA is TGCGCCAGCAGCCAAGCAGCGGGGGGGCACAATGAGCAGTTCTTC.

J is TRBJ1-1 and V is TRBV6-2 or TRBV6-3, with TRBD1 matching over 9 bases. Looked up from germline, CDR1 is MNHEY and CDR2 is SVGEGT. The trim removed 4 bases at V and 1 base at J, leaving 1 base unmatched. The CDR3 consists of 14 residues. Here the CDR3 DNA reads TGTGCCAGCAGTTCGGGACAGGGGAACACTGAAGCTTTCTTT. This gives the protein CASSSGQGNTEAFF.

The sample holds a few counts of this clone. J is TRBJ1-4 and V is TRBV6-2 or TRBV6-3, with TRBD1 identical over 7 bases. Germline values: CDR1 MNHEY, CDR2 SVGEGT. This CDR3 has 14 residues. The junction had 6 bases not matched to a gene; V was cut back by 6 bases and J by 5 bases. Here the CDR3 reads CASSSTGVNEKLFF. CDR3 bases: TGTGCCAGCAGCTCCACAGGGGTAAATGAAAAACTGTTTTTT.

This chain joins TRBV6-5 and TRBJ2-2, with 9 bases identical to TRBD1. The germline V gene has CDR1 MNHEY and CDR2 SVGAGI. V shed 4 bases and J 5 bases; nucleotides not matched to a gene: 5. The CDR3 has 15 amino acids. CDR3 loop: CASSSTGGWTGELFF. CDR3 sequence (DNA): TGTGCCAGCAGTTCCACAGGGGGCTGGACCGGGGAGCTGTTTTTT.

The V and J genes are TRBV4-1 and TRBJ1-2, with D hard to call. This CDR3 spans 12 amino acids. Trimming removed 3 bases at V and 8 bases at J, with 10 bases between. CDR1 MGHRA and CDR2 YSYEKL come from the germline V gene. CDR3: CASSQEPEGYTF. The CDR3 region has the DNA TGCGCCAGCAGCCAGGAGCCGGAGGGCTACACCTTC.

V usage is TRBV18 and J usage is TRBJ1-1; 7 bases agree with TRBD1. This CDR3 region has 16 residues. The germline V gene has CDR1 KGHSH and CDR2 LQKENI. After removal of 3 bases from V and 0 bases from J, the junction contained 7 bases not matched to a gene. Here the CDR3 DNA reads TGTGCCAGCTCACCCCGAGGACAGGTCATGAACACTGAAGCTTTCTTT. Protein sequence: CASSPRGQVMNTEAFF.

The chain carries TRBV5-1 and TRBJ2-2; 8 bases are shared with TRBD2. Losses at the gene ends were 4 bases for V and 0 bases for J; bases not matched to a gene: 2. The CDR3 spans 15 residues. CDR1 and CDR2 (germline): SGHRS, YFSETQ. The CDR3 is CASSELAANTGELFF. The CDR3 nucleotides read TGCGCCAGCAGCGAACTAGCGGCGAACACCGGGGAGCTGTTTTTT.

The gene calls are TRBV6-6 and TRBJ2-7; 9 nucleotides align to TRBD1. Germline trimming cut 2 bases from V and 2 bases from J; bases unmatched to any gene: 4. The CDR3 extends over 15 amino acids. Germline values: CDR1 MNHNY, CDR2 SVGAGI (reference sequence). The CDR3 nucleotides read TGTGCCAGCAGTTACCTGGGACAGGGCACCTACGAGCAGTACTTC. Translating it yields CASSYLGQGTYEQYF.